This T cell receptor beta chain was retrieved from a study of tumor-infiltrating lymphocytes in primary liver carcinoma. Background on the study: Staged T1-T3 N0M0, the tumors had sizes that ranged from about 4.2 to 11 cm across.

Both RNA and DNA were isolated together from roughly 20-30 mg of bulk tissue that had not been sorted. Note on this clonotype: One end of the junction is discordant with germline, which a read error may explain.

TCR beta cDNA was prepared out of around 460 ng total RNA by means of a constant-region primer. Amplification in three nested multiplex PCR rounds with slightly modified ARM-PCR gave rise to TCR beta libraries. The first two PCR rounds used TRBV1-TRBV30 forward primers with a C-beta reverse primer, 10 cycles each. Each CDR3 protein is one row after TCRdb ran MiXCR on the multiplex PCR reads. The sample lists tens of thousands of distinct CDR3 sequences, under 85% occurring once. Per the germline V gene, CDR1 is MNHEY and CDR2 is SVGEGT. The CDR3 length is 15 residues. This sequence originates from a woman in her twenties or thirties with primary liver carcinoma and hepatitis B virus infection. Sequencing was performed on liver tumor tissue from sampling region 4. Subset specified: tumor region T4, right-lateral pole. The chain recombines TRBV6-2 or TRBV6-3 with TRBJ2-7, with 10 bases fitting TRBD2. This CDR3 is CVSSQLAGGPYEHYF. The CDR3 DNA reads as TGTGTCAGCAGTCAATTAGCGGGAGGACCTTACGAGCATTACTTC.